This T cell receptor beta chain was captured by sequencing in a study of PD-1 blockade in classical Hodgkin lymphoma. The assay was immunoSEQ multiplex PCR, and TCRdb's table has in-frame clones only and misses some. The sample holds around 4,200 clones; around 66% are singletons and the top ten take around half. This CDR3 region has 15 residues. With V trimmed by 11 bases and J by 2 bases, 9 bases remained unmatched. The germline gives CDR1 SGHVT, CDR2 SQSDAQ. Documented time point: cycle 4 day 1 (C4D1), after 6 weeks of nivolumab. Each patient's relapse followed autologous stem cell transplantation, and brentuximab vedotin exposure varied.

The source is a human donor with classical Hodgkin lymphoma. The material sequenced was peripheral blood mononuclear cells (PBMCs), taken before the fourth cycle of nivolumab. The gene calls are TRBV7-4 and TRBJ2-2, with TRBD2 matching over 9 bases. The CDR3: CAGFQREDNTGELFF. The CDR3, as DNA: TGTGCCGGATTCCAGCGGGAGGATAACACCGGGGAGCTGTTTTTT. Supplemented by reference TRBV7-4 and TRBJ2-2, the full variable domain reads GAGVSQSPRYKVAKRGRDVALRCDSISGHVTLYWYRQTLGQGSEVLTYSQSDAQRDKSGRPSGRFSAERPERSVSTLKIQRTEQGDSAVYLCAGFQREDNTGELFFGEGSRLTVL.